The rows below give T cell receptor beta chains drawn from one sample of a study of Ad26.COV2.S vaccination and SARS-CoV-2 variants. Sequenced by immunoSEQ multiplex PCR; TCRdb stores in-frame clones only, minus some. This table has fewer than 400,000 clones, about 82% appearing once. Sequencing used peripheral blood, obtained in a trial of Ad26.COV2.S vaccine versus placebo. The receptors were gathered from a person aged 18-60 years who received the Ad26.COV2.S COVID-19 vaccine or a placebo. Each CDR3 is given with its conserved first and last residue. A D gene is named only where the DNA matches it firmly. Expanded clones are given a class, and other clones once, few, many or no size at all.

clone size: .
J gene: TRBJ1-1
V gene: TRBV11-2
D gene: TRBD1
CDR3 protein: CASSLVLGQDVEAFF
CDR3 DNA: TGTGCCAGCAGCTTAGTCCTGGGACAGGACGTCGAAGCTTTCTTT

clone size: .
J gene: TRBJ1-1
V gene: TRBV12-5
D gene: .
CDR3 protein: CASGPPGGRGTEAFF
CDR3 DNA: TGTGCTAGTGGTCCACCTGGGGGTAGGGGCACTGAAGCTTTCTTT

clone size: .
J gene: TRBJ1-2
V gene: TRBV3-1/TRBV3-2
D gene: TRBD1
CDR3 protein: CASSYPGQGYGYTF
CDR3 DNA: TGTGCCAGCAGTTATCCGGGACAGGGATATGGCTACACCTTC

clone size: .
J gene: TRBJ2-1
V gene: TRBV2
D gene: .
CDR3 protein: CASSPLAGANLYNEQFF
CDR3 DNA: TGTGCCAGCAGTCCTTTGGCGGGGGCGAACCTCTACAATGAGCAGTTCTTC

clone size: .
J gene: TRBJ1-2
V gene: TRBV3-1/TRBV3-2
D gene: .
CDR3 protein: CASSQDWLDSYGYTF
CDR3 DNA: TGTGCCAGCAGCCAAGATTGGCTAGACTCCTATGGCTACACCTTC

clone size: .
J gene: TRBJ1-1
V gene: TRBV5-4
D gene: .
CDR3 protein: CASSLPRPGGTEAFF
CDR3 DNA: TGTGCCAGCAGCCTCCCCCGCCCCGGGGGTACTGAAGCTTTCTTT

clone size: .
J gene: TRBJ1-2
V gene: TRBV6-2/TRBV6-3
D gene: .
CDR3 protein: CASSLDTTRPGWGFVYGYTF
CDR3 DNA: TGTGCCAGCAGTCTCGACACGACCCGACCAGGATGGGGTTTCGTCTATGGCTACACCTTC

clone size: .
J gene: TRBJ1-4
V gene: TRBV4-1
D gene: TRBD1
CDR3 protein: CASSQGWRGQGEKLFF
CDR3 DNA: TGCGCCAGCAGCCAAGGATGGAGGGGACAGGGCGAAAAACTGTTTTTT

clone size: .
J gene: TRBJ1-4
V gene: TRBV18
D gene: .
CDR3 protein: CASSLGNNEKLFF
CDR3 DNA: TGTGCCAGCTCACTGGGGAACAATGAAAAACTGTTTTTT

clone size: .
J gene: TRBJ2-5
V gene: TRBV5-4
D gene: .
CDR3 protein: CASSPRRDKETQYF
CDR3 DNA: TGTGCCAGCAGCCCCCGGCGGGATAAAGAGACCCAGTACTTC

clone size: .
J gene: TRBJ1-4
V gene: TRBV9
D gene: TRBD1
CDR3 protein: CASSVGSNRGELFF
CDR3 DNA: TGTGCCAGCAGCGTAGGGTCGAACAGGGGAGAACTGTTTTTT

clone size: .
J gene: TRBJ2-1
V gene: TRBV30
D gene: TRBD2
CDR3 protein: CAWGLADSYNEQFF
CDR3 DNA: TGTGCCTGGGGGCTAGCGGACTCCTACAATGAGCAGTTCTTC

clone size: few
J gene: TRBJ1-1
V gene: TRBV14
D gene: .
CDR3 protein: CASSVRVQNTEAFF
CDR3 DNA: TGTGCCAGCAGCGTTAGGGTCCAGAACACTGAAGCTTTCTTT

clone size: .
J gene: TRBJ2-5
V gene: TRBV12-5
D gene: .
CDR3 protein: CASGLVRSGTQYF
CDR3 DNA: TGTGCTAGTGGTTTGGTGCGTTCGGGGACCCAGTACTTC

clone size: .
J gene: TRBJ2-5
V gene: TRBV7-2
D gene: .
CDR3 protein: CASSLAVYSRETQYF
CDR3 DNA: TGTGCCAGCAGCTTAGCTGTCTACTCGAGGGAGACCCAGTACTTC

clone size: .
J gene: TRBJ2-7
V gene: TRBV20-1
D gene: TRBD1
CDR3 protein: CSASYRGTYEQYF
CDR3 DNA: TGCAGTGCTAGTTACAGGGGGACCTACGAGCAGTACTTC

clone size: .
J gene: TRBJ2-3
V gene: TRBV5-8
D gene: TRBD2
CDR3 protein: CASSARGVSLLYTQYF
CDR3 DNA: TGTGCCAGCAGTGCGCGGGGGGTCTCTCTCCTTTATACGCAGTATTTT

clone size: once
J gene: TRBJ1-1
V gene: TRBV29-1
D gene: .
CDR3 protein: CSVVPDTEAFF
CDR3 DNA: TGCAGCGTTGTGCCCGACACTGAAGCTTTCTTT

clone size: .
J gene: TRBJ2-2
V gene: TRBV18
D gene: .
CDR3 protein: CASSPQTGELFF
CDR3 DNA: TGTGCCAGCTCACCACAGACCGGGGAGCTGTTTTTT

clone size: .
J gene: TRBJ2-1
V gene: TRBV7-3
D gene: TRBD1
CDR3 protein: CASSLGFGTGVFNEQFF
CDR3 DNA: TGTGCCAGCAGCTTAGGGTTTGGGACAGGGGTATTCAATGAGCAGTTCTTC

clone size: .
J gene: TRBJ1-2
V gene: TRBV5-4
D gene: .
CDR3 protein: CASSLGGYDYGYTF
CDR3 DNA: TGTGCCAGCAGCTTAGGGGGGTACGACTATGGCTACACCTTC

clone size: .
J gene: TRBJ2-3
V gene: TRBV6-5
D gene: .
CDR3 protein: CASSQGDTQYF
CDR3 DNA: TGTGCCAGCAGCCAGGGGGATACGCAGTATTTT

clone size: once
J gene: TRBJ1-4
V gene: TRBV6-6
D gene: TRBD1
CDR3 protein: CASLDRGGATNEKLFF
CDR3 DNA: TGTGCCAGCCTGGACAGGGGGGGGGCTACTAATGAAAAACTGTTTTTT

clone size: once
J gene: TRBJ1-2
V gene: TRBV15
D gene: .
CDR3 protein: CATSRGVDIGYTF
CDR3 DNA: TGTGCCACCAGCAGAGGAGTAGACATCGGCTACACCTTC